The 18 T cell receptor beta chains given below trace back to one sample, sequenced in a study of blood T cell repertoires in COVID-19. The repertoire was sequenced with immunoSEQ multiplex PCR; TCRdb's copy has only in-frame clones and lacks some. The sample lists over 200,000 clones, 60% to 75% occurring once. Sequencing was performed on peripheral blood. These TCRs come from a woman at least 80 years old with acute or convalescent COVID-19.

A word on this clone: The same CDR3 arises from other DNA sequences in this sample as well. The CDR3 loop reads CASSLWTSGSTDTQYF. The CDR3 bases are TGTGCCAGCAGCCTTTGGACTAGCGGAAGCACAGATACGCAGTATTTT. J is TRBJ2-3 and V is TRBV7-9; 10 bases align to TRBD2. Germline V gene lookup returns CDR1 SEHNR and CDR2 FQNEAQ (reference sequence). With V trimmed by 5 bases and J by 0 bases, 5 bases remained unmatched. The CDR3 consists of 16 residues.

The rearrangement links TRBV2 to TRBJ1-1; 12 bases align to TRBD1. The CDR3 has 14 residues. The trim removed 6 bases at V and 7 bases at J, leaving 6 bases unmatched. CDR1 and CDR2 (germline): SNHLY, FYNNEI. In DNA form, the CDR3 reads TGTGCCAGCAGGCGGGACAGGGGGCTCAATGAAGCTTTCTTT. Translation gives CASRRDRGLNEAFF. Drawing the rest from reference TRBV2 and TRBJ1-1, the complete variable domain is EPEVTQTPSHQVTQMGQEVILRCVPISNHLYFYWYRQILGQKVEFLVSFYNNEISEKSEIFDDQFSVERPDGSNFTLKIRSTKLEDSAMYFCASRRDRGLNEAFFGQGTRLTVV.

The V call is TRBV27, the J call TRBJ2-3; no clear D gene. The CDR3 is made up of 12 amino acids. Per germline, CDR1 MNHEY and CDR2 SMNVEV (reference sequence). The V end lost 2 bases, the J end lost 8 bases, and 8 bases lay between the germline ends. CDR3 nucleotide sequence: TGTGCCAGCAGTTTAAACCCGCGTACGCAGTATTTT. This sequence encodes CASSLNPRTQYF.

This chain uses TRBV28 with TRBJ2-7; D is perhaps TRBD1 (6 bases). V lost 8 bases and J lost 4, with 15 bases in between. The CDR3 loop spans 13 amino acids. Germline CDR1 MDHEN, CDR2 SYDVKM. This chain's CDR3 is CASQGQRSYEQYF. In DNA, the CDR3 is TGTGCCAGCCAGGGGCAGAGGAGTTACGAGCAGTACTTC.

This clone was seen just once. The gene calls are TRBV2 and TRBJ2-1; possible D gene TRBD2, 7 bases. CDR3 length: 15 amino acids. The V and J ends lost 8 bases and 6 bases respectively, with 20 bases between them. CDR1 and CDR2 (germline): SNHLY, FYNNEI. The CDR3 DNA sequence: TGTGCCAGCCTCGAACGGGGGGCCGAGGGCAATGAGCAGTTCTTC. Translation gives CASLERGAEGNEQFF.

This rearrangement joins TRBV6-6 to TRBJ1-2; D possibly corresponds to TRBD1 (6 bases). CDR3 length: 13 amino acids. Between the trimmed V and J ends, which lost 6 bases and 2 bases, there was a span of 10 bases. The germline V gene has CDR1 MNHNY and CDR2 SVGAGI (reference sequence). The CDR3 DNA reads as TGTGCCAGCAGCTCGGGACACAACTATGGCTACACCTTC. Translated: CASSSGHNYGYTF.

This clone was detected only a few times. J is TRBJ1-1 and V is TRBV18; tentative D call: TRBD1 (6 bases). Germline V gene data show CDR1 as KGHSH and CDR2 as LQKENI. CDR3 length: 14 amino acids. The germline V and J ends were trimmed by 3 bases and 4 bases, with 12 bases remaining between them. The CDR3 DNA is TGTGCCAGCTCACCTCAGGGGAATCCCACTGAAGCTTTCTTT. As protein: CASSPQGNPTEAFF.

CDR3 in amino acids: CASSVDSSGTGELFF. The CDR3 nucleotides are TGTGCCAGCAGCGTAGACAGTTCTGGAACCGGGGAGCTGTTTTTT. V and J are TRBV7-2 and TRBJ2-2, with D possibly TRBD1 on 5 matching bases. The V end was cut by 5 bases, the J end by 5 bases, with 15 bases between. The CDR3 runs 15 residues. The germline V gene has CDR1 SGHTA and CDR2 FQGNSA. Based on the CDR3 plus reference TRBV7-2 and TRBJ2-2, the full variable domain is GAGVSQSPSNKVTEKGKDVELRCDPISGHTALYWYRQSLGQGLEFLIYFQGNSAPDKSGLPSDRFSAERTGGSVSTLTIQRTQQEDSAVYLCASSVDSSGTGELFFGEGSRLTVL.

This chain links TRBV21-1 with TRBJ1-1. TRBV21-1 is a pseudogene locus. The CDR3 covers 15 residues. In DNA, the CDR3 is TGTGCCAGCAGCAAATGTGAGGGAATGAACACTGAAGCTTTCTTT. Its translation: CASSKCEGMNTEAFF.

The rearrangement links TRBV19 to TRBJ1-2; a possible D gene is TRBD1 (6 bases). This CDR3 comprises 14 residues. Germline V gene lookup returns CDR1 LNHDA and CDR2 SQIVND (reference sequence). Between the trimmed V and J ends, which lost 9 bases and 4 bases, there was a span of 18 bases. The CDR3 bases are TGTGCCAGAGTATACAGGGAGGGGCTCTATGGCTACACCTTC. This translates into CARVYREGLYGYTF. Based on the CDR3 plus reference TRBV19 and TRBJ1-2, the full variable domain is DGGITQSPKYLFRKEGQNVTLSCEQNLNHDAMYWYRQDPGQGLRLIYYSQIVNDFQKGDIAEGYSVSREKKESFPLTVTSAQKNPTAFYLCARVYREGLYGYTFGSGTRLTVV.

The CDR3 region has the DNA TGTGCCAGCTCACCACAGGGGGCGAGGGGTTGGTCGGTGAACACTGAAGCTTTCTTT. Protein: CASSPQGARGWSVNTEAFF. This chain links TRBV18 with TRBJ1-1, with 7 nucleotides matching TRBD1. V lost 1 base, J lost 0 bases, and 14 bases stayed unmatched. The CDR3 has 19 residues. CDR1 KGHSH and CDR2 LQKENI come from the germline V gene.

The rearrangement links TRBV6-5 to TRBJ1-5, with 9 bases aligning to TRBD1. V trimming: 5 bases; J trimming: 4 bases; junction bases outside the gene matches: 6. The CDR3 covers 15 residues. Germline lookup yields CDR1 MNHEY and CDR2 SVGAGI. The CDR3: CASSPPGQGNQPQHF. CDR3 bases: TGTGCCAGCAGTCCTCCCGGACAGGGGAATCAGCCCCAGCATTTT.

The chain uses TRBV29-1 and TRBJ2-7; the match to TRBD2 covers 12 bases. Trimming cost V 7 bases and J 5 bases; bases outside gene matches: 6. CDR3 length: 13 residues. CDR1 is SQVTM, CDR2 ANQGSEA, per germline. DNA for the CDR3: TGCAGCGGGAGACTAGCGGGAGTCCACGAGCAGTACTTC. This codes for CSGRLAGVHEQYF.

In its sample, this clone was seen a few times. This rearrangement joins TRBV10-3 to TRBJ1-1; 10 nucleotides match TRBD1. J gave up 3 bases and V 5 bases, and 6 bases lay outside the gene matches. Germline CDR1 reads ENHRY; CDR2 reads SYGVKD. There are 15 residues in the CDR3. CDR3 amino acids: CAISRTGTGDTEAFF. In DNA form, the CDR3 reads TGTGCCATCAGTCGAACCGGGACAGGGGACACTGAAGCTTTCTTT.

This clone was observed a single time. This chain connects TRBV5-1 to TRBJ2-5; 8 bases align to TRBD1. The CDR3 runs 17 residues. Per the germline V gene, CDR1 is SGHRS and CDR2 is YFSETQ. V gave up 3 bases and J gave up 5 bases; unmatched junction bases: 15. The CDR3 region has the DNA TGCGCCAGCAGCTCAGGGGGCAGTCAGTATCGGACGGAGACCCAGTACTTC. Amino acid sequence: CASSSGGSQYRTETQYF.

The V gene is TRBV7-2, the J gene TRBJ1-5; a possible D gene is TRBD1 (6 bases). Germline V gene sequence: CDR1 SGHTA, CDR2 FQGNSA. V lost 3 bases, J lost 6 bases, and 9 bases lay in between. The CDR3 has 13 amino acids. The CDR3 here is CASSFQGGQPQHF. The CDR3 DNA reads TGTGCCAGCAGCTTTCAAGGGGGTCAGCCCCAGCATTTT.

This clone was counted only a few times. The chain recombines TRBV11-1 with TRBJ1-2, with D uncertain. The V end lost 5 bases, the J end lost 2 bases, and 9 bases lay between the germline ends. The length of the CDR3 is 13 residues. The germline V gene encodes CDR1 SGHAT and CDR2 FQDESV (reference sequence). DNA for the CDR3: TGTGCCAGCAGCCCGGAGGACAACTATGGCTACACCTTC. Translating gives CASSPEDNYGYTF.

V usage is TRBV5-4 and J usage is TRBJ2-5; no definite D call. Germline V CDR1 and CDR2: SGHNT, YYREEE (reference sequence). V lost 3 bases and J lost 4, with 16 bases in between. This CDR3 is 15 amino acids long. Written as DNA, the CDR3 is TGTGCCAGCAGCTACCCGACCGGCGGCGGAGAGACCCAGTACTTC. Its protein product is CASSYPTGGGETQYF.